This is a list of T cell receptor beta chains from one sample in a study of shared clonotypes between healthy human individuals. Clones were read by immunoSEQ multiplex PCR, and TCRdb kept only the in-frame ones, dropping some. This table has over 700,000 clones, about two thirds appearing once. The specimen was memory CD4+ T cells sorted from blood. All receptors derive from a woman in her 30s in good health. The CDR3 runs from the conserved cysteine through the conserved F or W. D genes are given only for firm matches. Size is omitted from some rows. Given values are once, few, many or a class for expanded clones.

j_gene | d_gene | len | v_gene | abundance | CDR3aa | CDR3nt
TRBJ1-5 | NA | 12 | TRBV6-1 | NA | CASSEAGQPQHF | TGTGCCAGCAGTGAAGCAGGCCAGCCCCAGCATTTT
TRBJ1-5 | TRBD1 | 14 | TRBV11-2 | NA | CASSGGQGGQPQHF | TGTGCCAGCAGCGGGGGACAGGGAGGTCAGCCCCAGCATTTT
TRBJ1-4 | NA | 13 | TRBV6-5 | NA | CASSYGGEEKLFF | TGTGCCAGCAGTTACGGGGGTGAGGAAAAACTGTTTTTT
TRBJ2-7 | NA | 14 | TRBV6-4 | NA | CASRTLPPDRPKYF | TGTGCCAGCAGAACTTTGCCCCCCGACAGGCCGAAATACTTC
TRBJ1-5 | NA | 15 | TRBV18 | NA | CASSPYSVGNQPQHF | TGTGCCAGCTCACCCTACTCCGTCGGCAATCAGCCCCAGCATTTT
TRBJ1-4 | NA | 14 | TRBV19 | few | CASSNGPRGEKLFF | TGTGCCAGTAGTAACGGACCCCGGGGTGAAAAACTGTTTTTT
TRBJ2-3 | TRBD2 | 15 | TRBV9 | few | CASKREGRLGDTQYF | TGTGCCAGCAAGCGGGAGGGCCGACTGGGAGATACGCAGTATTTT
TRBJ1-5 | NA | 13 | TRBV19 | NA | CASSRQLGQPQHF | TGTGCCAGTAGTAGACAATTGGGTCAGCCCCAGCATTTT
TRBJ1-3 | NA | 15 | TRBV28 | once | CASSPSGTAGNTIYF | TGTGCCAGCAGTCCCTCAGGGACGGCTGGAAACACCATATATTTT
TRBJ2-1 | NA | 14 | TRBV25-1 | few | CASSEEDGYNEQFF | TGTGCCAGCAGTGAAGAGGACGGTTACAATGAGCAGTTCTTC
TRBJ2-7 | NA | 13 | TRBV25-1 | NA | CASSESQGYEQYF | TGTGCCAGCAGTGAATCTCAGGGATACGAGCAGTACTTC
TRBJ2-2 | TRBD2 | 15 | TRBV19 | once | CASSWGLADTGELFF | TGTGCCAGTAGTTGGGGACTAGCGGACACCGGGGAGCTGTTTTTT
TRBJ2-7 | TRBD1 | 13 | TRBV27 | NA | CASRKTGAGEQYF | TGTGCCAGCCGAAAGACAGGGGCGGGTGAGCAGTACTTC
TRBJ2-1 | NA | 13 | TRBV9 | few | CASSGGNYNEQFF | TGTGCCAGCAGCGGAGGGAACTACAATGAGCAGTTCTTC
TRBJ2-3 | NA | 13 | TRBV5-1 | once | CASSKSGADTQYF | TGCGCCAGCAGCAAATCCGGAGCAGATACGCAGTATTTT
TRBJ2-1 | NA | 12 | TRBV6-5 | NA | CASSSSVGEQFF | TGTGCCAGCAGTTCTAGCGTCGGTGAGCAGTTCTTC
TRBJ1-3 | TRBD1 | 15 | TRBV19 | NA | CASSVQGASGNTIYF | TGTGCCAGTAGTGTACAGGGGGCGTCTGGAAACACCATATATTTT
TRBJ2-7 | NA | 13 | TRBV25-1 | NA | CASSSPLEDEQYF | TGTGCCAGCAGCTCCCCTCTAGAAGACGAGCAGTACTTC
TRBJ2-1 | NA | 16 | TRBV11-1 | few | CASSFGSTYNRGKQFF | TGTGCCAGCAGCTTTGGGTCGACTTATAATAGGGGGAAGCAGTTCTTC
TRBJ2-2 | TRBD2 | 17 | TRBV18 | NA | CASSQLTSGTNTGELFF | TGTGCCAGCTCACAGCTGACTAGCGGAACGAACACCGGGGAGCTGTTTTTT
TRBJ1-1 | NA | 15 | TRBV4-1 | few | CASSQDSQGSTEAFF | TGCGCCAGCAGCCAAGATAGTCAGGGGAGCACTGAAGCTTTCTTT
TRBJ1-4 | NA | 13 | TRBV28 | NA | CASSLRQSEKLFF | TGTGCCAGCAGTTTACGGCAGAGTGAAAAACTGTTTTTT